The clone carrying this T cell receptor beta chain was seen at least ten times. The data are from a study of neurological immune-mediated disorders. One entry per CDR3 protein, called by TCRdb with MiXCR from the 5' RACE reads. Of tens of thousands of distinct CDR3 sequences in the sample, about 15% were seen once. The CDR3 has 17 residues. With V trimmed by 4 bases and J by 6 bases, 11 bases remained unmatched. Germline CDR1 reads MDHEN; CDR2 reads SYDVKM. A total of 2 million PBMCs stored at -80 degrees C provided the unsorted libraries. This TCR came from a woman aged 40 to 49 in good health. Source material: PBMCs. The chain links TRBV28 to TRBJ1-5, with TRBD1 matching over 11 bases. This CDR3 reads CASSSSVGQGAVQPQHF. In DNA, the CDR3 is TGTGCCAGCAGTTCCTCTGTCGGACAGGGGGCTGTTCAGCCCCAGCATTTT.